The T cell receptor (beta chain) under discussion was sequenced for a study of blood T cell repertoires in COVID-19. Study information: Some COVID-19 samples were acute and others convalescent; all came from the United States, Italy and Spain. Sources were T cells, B-cell-depleted T cells, or PBMCs; the material itself was cDNA or gDNA.

This clone was seen more than once but under ten times. CDR1 is SGHDT, CDR2 YYEEEE, per germline. The V end lost 2 bases, the J end lost 3 bases, and 14 bases lay between the germline ends. This CDR3 has 16 residues. Original processing notes: Estimated nucleated cell counts came from reference gene primer amplification. Profiling relied on immunoSEQ multiplex PCR, and the TCRdb table lists in-frame clones only, not all of them. D and trimming were read from the DNA, whereas the V and J calls and clone size are those reported in that table. This table holds over 150,000 clones, 75% to 80% found once. The receptor was isolated from a man at least 80 years old with acute or convalescent COVID-19. What was sequenced was peripheral blood. J is TRBJ2-2 and V is TRBV5-6, with a tentative D call TRBD1 (6 bases). The CDR3 nucleotides are TGTGCCAGCAGCTTACCCCGGGACACATACACCGGGGAGCTGTTTTTT. This translates into CASSLPRDTYTGELFF.